The source of this TCR beta chain is a study of shared clonotypes between healthy human individuals. Clones were sequenced by immunoSEQ multiplex PCR, and TCRdb holds only the in-frame ones, with some missing. The table shows around 2.5 million clones, with approximately 94% occurring only once. The CDR3 extends over 14 amino acids. The germline CDR1 and CDR2 sequences are SGHTS and YDEGEE. V was cut by 2 bases and J by 5 bases, with 12 bases left in between. Sequencing used naive CD4+ T cells from PBMCs. Subset here: CD45RA+ positively selected. The rearrangement joins TRBV5-8 to TRBJ2-3, with a weak D call TRBD2 (6 bases). The receptor comes from a young man in good health. Some clones in this sample may be carry-over from other donors' samples. CDR3 DNA: TGTGCCAGCAGCTTCGGCGGGAAGGGAGATACGCAGTATTTT. It codes for CASSFGGKGDTQYF.